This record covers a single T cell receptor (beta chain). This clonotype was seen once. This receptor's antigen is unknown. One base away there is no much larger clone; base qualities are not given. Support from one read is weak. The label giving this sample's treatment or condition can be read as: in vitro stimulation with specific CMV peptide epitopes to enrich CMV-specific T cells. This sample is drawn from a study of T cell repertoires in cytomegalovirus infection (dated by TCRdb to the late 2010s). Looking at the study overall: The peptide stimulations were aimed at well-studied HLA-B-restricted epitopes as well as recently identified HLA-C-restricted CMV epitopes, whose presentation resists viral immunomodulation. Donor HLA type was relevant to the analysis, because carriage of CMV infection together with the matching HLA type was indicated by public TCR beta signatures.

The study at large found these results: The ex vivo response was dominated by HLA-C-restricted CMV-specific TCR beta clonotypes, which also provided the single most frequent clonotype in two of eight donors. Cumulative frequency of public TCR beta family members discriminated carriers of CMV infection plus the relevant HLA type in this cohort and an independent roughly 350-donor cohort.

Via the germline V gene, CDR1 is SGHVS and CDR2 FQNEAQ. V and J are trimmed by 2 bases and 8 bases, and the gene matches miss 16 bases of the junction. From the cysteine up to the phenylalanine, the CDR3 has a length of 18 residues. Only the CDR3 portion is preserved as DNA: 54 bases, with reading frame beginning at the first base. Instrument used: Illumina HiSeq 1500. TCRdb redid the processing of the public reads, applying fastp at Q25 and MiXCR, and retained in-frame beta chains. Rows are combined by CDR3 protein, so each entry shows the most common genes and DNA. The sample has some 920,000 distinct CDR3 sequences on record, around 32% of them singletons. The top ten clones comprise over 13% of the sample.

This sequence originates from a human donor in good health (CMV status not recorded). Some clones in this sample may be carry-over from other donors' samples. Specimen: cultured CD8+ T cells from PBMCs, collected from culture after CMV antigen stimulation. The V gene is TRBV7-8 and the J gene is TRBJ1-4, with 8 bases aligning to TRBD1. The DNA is TGTGCCAGCAGCTTAACAGGGGGGGGAGGGGTATATCGCGAAAAACTGTTTTTT. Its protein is CASSLTGGGGVYREKLFF.